The T cell receptor beta chain described here comes from a study of liver allograft versus peripheral blood T cells. In the study overall: Recipients' peripheral blood served as the comparator for T cell receptor repertoires in transplanted livers.

This clonotype ranks as medium-sized. Deletions cut 0 bases from V and 3 bases from J, with 14 bases between. The CDR3 has 15 residues. Germline CDR1 DFQATT, CDR2 SNEGSKA (reference sequence). TCRdb used MiXCR to reprocess the reads, holding one entry per CDR3 protein. The sample includes about 1,600 distinct CDR3 sequences, 15% to 20% seen only once; the top ten take approximately 8.1%. The clonotype was recovered from a human patient who had a liver transplant. Part of the T cells may come from the graft donor. The chain couples TRBV20-1 to TRBJ1-1; D not resolved. The CDR3 DNA sequence: TGCAGTGCTAGAGATAGCAGTTCCGCAGACACTGAAGCTTTCTTT. Amino acids: CSARDSSSADTEAFF.